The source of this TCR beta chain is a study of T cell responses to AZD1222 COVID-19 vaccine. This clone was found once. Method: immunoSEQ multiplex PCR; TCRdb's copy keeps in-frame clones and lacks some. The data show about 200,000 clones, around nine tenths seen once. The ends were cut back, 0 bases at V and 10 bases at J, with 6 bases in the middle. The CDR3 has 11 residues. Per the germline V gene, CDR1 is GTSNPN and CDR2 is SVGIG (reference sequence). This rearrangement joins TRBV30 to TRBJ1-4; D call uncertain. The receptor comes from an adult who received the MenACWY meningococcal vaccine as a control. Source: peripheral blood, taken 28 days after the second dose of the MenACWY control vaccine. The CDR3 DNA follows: TGTGCCTGGAGTGTACTCGCAAAACTGTTTTTT. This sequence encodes CAWSVLAKLFF.